The source of this T cell receptor (beta chain) is a study of blood T cell repertoires in COVID-19. TCRdb keeps only in-frame clones here, not all; method: immunoSEQ multiplex PCR. The table has about 200,000 clones, 84% seen once. V dropped 3 bases and J dropped 8; count of bases not matched to a gene: 3. The CDR3 is made up of 15 amino acids. Germline V gene sequence: CDR1 KGHDR, CDR2 SFDVKD. The specimen was peripheral blood. This receptor was taken from an older woman with active or convalescent COVID-19. The chain combines TRBV24-1 with TRBJ2-1, with TRBD2 matching 13 bases. The DNA for the CDR3 is TGTGCCACCAGTGATGGGACTAGCGGGATCGATGAGCAGTTCTTC. Translating it yields CATSDGTSGIDEQFF.